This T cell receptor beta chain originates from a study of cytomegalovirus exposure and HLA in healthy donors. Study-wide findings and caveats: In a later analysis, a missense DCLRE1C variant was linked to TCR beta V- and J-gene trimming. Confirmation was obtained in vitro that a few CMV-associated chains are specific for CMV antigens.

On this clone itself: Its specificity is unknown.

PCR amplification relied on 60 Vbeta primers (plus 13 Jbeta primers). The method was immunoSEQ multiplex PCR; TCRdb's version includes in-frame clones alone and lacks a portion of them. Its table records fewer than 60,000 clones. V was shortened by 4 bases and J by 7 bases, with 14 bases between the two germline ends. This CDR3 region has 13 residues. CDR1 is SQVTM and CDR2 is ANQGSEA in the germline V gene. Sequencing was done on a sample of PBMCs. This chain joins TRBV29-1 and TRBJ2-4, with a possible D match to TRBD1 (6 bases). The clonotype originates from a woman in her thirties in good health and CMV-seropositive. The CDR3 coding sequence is TGCAGCGTTGGTTGGGCAGGGGTGAACATTCAGTACTTC. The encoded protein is CSVGWAGVNIQYF.